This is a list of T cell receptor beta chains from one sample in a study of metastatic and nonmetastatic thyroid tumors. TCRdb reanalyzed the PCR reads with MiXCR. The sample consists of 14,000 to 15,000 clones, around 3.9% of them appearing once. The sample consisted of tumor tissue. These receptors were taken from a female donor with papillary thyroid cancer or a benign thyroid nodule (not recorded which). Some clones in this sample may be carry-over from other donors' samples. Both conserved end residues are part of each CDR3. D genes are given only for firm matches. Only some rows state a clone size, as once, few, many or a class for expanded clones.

CDR3aa: CASSHFQQDFSNQPQHF; CDR3nt: TGTGCCAGCAGCCATTTCCAACAAGACTTTAGCAATCAGCCCCAGCATTTT; v_gene: TRBV7-2; j_gene: TRBJ1-5; abundance: NA; d_gene: NA
CDR3aa: CASRGTGTDTQYF; CDR3nt: TGTGCCAGCAGGGGGACAGGTACAGATACGCAGTATTTT; v_gene: TRBV6-1; j_gene: TRBJ2-3; abundance: few; d_gene: TRBD1
CDR3aa: CASSPLAGGYNEQFF; CDR3nt: TGTGCCAGCAGTCCTTTAGCGGGAGGGTACAATGAGCAGTTCTTC; v_gene: TRBV6-1; j_gene: TRBJ2-1; abundance: NA; d_gene: TRBD2
CDR3aa: CASSYSRASAAYEQYF; CDR3nt: TGTGCCAGCAGTTACTCGAGGGCTAGCGCGGCCTACGAGCAGTACTTC; v_gene: TRBV6-2/TRBV6-3; j_gene: TRBJ2-7; abundance: NA; d_gene: NA
CDR3aa: CASTRLAGGPSEQFF; CDR3nt: TGTGCCAGCACCCGACTAGCGGGAGGGCCGAGTGAGCAGTTCTTC; v_gene: TRBV5-5; j_gene: TRBJ2-1; abundance: NA; d_gene: TRBD2
CDR3aa: CASSYKTGVDGDTQYF; CDR3nt: TGTGCCAGCAGTTACAAAACAGGGGTAGATGGAGATACGCAGTATTTT; v_gene: TRBV6-5; j_gene: TRBJ2-3; abundance: NA; d_gene: TRBD1
CDR3aa: CATSDPLRETQYF; CDR3nt: TGTGCCACCAGTGATCCCCTTCGGGAGACCCAGTACTTC; v_gene: TRBV24-1; j_gene: TRBJ2-5; abundance: NA; d_gene: NA
CDR3aa: CSARMVHTGELFF; CDR3nt: TGCAGTGCTAGAATGGTGCACACCGGGGAGCTGTTTTTT; v_gene: TRBV20-1; j_gene: TRBJ2-2; abundance: NA; d_gene: NA
CDR3aa: CASSDSGTSGRGGYQETQYF; CDR3nt: TGTGCCAGCAGCGACTCCGGGACTAGCGGGAGGGGAGGATACCAAGAGACCCAGTACTTC; v_gene: TRBV6-1; j_gene: TRBJ2-5; abundance: medium-sized; d_gene: TRBD2
CDR3aa: CASGGGVHGELFF; CDR3nt: TGTGCCAGCGGTGGGGGCGTGCACGGGGAGCTGTTTTTT; v_gene: TRBV12-3/TRBV12-4; j_gene: TRBJ2-2; abundance: NA; d_gene: NA
CDR3aa: CSARDLGSGSSPLHF; CDR3nt: TGCAGTGCTAGAGATCTCGGGTCAGGGAGTTCACCCCTCCACTTT; v_gene: TRBV20-1; j_gene: TRBJ1-6; abundance: few; d_gene: NA
CDR3aa: CSASSGKGWGYTF; CDR3nt: TGCAGTGCTAGCTCAGGGAAGGGGTGGGGCTACACCTTC; v_gene: TRBV20-1; j_gene: TRBJ1-2; abundance: NA; d_gene: NA
CDR3aa: CASSLDYTGELFF; CDR3nt: TGTGCCAGCAGCCTGGACTACACCGGGGAGCTGTTTTTT; v_gene: TRBV3-1; j_gene: TRBJ2-2; abundance: many; d_gene: NA
CDR3aa: CSVTDRDSSPLHF; CDR3nt: TGCAGTGTCACGGACAGGGATAGTTCACCCCTCCACTTT; v_gene: TRBV20-1; j_gene: TRBJ1-6; abundance: few; d_gene: TRBD1
CDR3aa: CASTTGLAEYNEQFF; CDR3nt: TGTGCCAGCACCACCGGACTAGCGGAGTACAATGAGCAGTTCTTC; v_gene: TRBV28; j_gene: TRBJ2-1; abundance: NA; d_gene: TRBD2
CDR3aa: CASSLGGQGSNTEAFF; CDR3nt: TGTGCCAGCAGCTTGGGAGGGCAGGGGTCGAACACTGAAGCTTTCTTT; v_gene: TRBV5-4; j_gene: TRBJ1-1; abundance: many; d_gene: NA
CDR3aa: CDTSVSGYPYNEQFF; CDR3nt: TGTGACACCAGTGTCAGTGGGTACCCGTACAATGAGCAGTTCTTC; v_gene: TRBV24-1; j_gene: TRBJ2-1; abundance: NA; d_gene: NA
CDR3aa: CSARAGASDTQYF; CDR3nt: TGCAGTGCTAGAGCGGGAGCGTCAGATACGCAGTATTTT; v_gene: TRBV20-1; j_gene: TRBJ2-3; abundance: few; d_gene: NA
CDR3aa: CASRPGTSGFNYEQYF; CDR3nt: TGTGCCAGCCGACCCGGGACTAGCGGATTCAACTACGAGCAGTACTTC; v_gene: TRBV27; j_gene: TRBJ2-7; abundance: large; d_gene: TRBD2
CDR3aa: CASSPDWAGEGEQFF; CDR3nt: TGTGCCAGCAGCCCGGATTGGGCGGGAGAGGGGGAGCAGTTCTTC; v_gene: TRBV2; j_gene: TRBJ2-1; abundance: NA; d_gene: TRBD2
CDR3aa: CASRDGELFF; CDR3nt: TGTGCCAGCAGGGACGGGGAGCTGTTTTTT; v_gene: TRBV6-1; j_gene: TRBJ2-2; abundance: few; d_gene: NA
CDR3aa: CSARDWSSYEQYF; CDR3nt: TGCAGTGCTAGAGATTGGTCCAGCTACGAGCAGTACTTC; v_gene: TRBV20-1; j_gene: TRBJ2-7; abundance: medium-sized; d_gene: NA
CDR3aa: CASMSGRTTNEKLFF; CDR3nt: TGTGCCAGCATGAGCGGACGGACAACTAATGAAAAACTGTTTTTT; v_gene: TRBV2; j_gene: TRBJ1-4; abundance: few; d_gene: NA
CDR3aa: CASSEWSTTSHGYTF; CDR3nt: TGCGCCAGCAGTGAGTGGTCCACGACCTCCCATGGCTACACCTTC; v_gene: TRBV10-2; j_gene: TRBJ1-2; abundance: few; d_gene: NA
CDR3aa: CASSPGQEYGYTF; CDR3nt: TGTGCCAGCAGCCCGGGACAGGAATATGGCTACACCTTC; v_gene: TRBV28; j_gene: TRBJ1-2; abundance: NA; d_gene: TRBD1
CDR3aa: CASSWTSPDYNEQFF; CDR3nt: TGTGCCAGCAGCTGGACAAGCCCAGACTACAATGAGCAGTTCTTC; v_gene: TRBV6-2/TRBV6-3; j_gene: TRBJ2-1; abundance: few; d_gene: NA